This is a list of T cell receptor beta chains from one sample in a study of T cells in narcolepsy. The assay was immunoSEQ multiplex PCR, and TCRdb's table has in-frame clones only and misses some. The sample carries about 30,000 clones, 82% recorded once. Sequencing used CD45RA- memory CD4+ T cells from PBMCs. The receptors here all came from a human donor with narcolepsy. The CDR3 runs from the conserved cysteine through the conserved F or W. Fields, in order: D gene, V gene, J gene, clone size, CDR3 protein, CDR3 DNA. The D gene is left open where the match is weak. Only some rows state a clone size, as once, few, many or a class for expanded clones.

d_gene: -; v_gene: TRBV7-9; j_gene: TRBJ1-2; abundance: -; CDR3aa: CASSRDTASYGYTF; CDR3nt: TGTGCCAGCAGCCGGGACACCGCTAGTTATGGCTACACCTTC
d_gene: -; v_gene: TRBV15; j_gene: TRBJ1-5; abundance: -; CDR3aa: CATSQVNEQPQHF; CDR3nt: TGTGCCACTAGCCAGGTTAACGAGCAGCCCCAGCATTTT
d_gene: -; v_gene: TRBV6-6; j_gene: TRBJ2-7; abundance: few; CDR3aa: CASKGSETYEQYF; CDR3nt: TGTGCCAGCAAAGGGTCGGAAACCTACGAGCAGTACTTC
d_gene: TRBD1; v_gene: TRBV7-9; j_gene: TRBJ1-1; abundance: once; CDR3aa: CASSQGQGNTEAFF; CDR3nt: TGTGCCAGCAGCCAGGGACAGGGGAACACTGAAGCTTTCTTT
d_gene: -; v_gene: TRBV10-3; j_gene: TRBJ2-7; abundance: -; CDR3aa: CATAKPPDTYEQYF; CDR3nt: TGTGCCACCGCGAAGCCCCCGGACACCTACGAGCAGTACTTC
d_gene: -; v_gene: TRBV7-2; j_gene: TRBJ1-3; abundance: -; CDR3aa: CASSPRPRASGNTIYF; CDR3nt: TGTGCCAGCAGCCCCCGCCCGAGGGCCTCTGGAAACACCATATATTTT
d_gene: -; v_gene: TRBV5-1; j_gene: TRBJ2-3; abundance: -; CDR3aa: CASSSEHPATDTQYF; CDR3nt: TGCGCCAGCAGCTCGGAACATCCGGCCACAGATACGCAGTATTTT
d_gene: -; v_gene: TRBV2; j_gene: TRBJ2-7; abundance: -; CDR3aa: CASSSTARGYEQYF; CDR3nt: TGTGCCAGCAGTTCGACAGCCAGGGGCTACGAGCAGTACTTC
d_gene: -; v_gene: TRBV6-1; j_gene: TRBJ1-2; abundance: -; CDR3aa: CASSERSRQLYGYTF; CDR3nt: TGTGCCAGCAGTGAACGGTCAAGGCAGCTCTATGGCTACACCTTC
d_gene: -; v_gene: TRBV5-8; j_gene: TRBJ1-1; abundance: -; CDR3aa: CASSLPGLGGTEAFF; CDR3nt: TGTGCCAGCAGCCTCCCGGGACTGGGGGGCACTGAAGCTTTCTTT
d_gene: -; v_gene: TRBV6-5; j_gene: TRBJ2-6; abundance: -; CDR3aa: CASSYSSESGANVLTF; CDR3nt: TGTGCCAGCAGTTACTCGAGTGAGTCTGGGGCCAACGTCCTGACTTTC
d_gene: TRBD1; v_gene: TRBV6-5; j_gene: TRBJ2-7; abundance: -; CDR3aa: CASIPDGTGLEQYF; CDR3nt: TGTGCCAGCATCCCGGACGGGACAGGCCTTGAGCAGTACTTC
d_gene: TRBD1; v_gene: TRBV5-6; j_gene: TRBJ2-7; abundance: -; CDR3aa: CASSRDRVAYEQYF; CDR3nt: TGTGCCAGCAGCCGGGACAGGGTAGCCTACGAGCAGTACTTC
d_gene: TRBD2; v_gene: TRBV2; j_gene: TRBJ2-1; abundance: once; CDR3aa: CASRWTSGLYNEQFF; CDR3nt: TGTGCCAGCAGATGGACTAGCGGGCTATACAATGAGCAGTTCTTC
d_gene: -; v_gene: TRBV7-8; j_gene: TRBJ2-4; abundance: -; CDR3aa: CASSYEVGSKNIQYF; CDR3nt: TGTGCCAGCAGCTACGAGGTCGGTTCCAAAAACATTCAGTACTTC
d_gene: TRBD2; v_gene: TRBV4-2; j_gene: TRBJ2-5; abundance: -; CDR3aa: CASSQAGDKETQYF; CDR3nt: TGTGCCAGCAGCCAGGCGGGGGATAAAGAGACCCAGTACTTC
d_gene: TRBD1; v_gene: TRBV7-9; j_gene: TRBJ1-1; abundance: -; CDR3aa: CASSLTGGEGNTEAFF; CDR3nt: TGTGCCAGCAGCTTGACAGGGGGCGAGGGGAACACTGAAGCTTTCTTT
d_gene: -; v_gene: TRBV28; j_gene: TRBJ2-7; abundance: -; CDR3aa: CASSFYPAFTGTYEQYF; CDR3nt: TGTGCCAGCAGTTTTTACCCCGCCTTTACAGGGACCTACGAGCAGTACTTC
d_gene: -; v_gene: TRBV20-1; j_gene: TRBJ2-3; abundance: once; CDR3aa: CSARDLTQYF; CDR3nt: TGCAGTGCTAGAGATCTTACGCAGTATTTT
d_gene: TRBD1; v_gene: TRBV5-1; j_gene: TRBJ2-5; abundance: -; CDR3aa: CASRRTTGIGETQYF; CDR3nt: TGCGCCAGCAGGCGGACGACAGGGATTGGAGAGACCCAGTACTTC
d_gene: -; v_gene: TRBV30; j_gene: TRBJ2-7; abundance: -; CDR3aa: CAWKSDYEQYF; CDR3nt: TGTGCCTGGAAATCAGACTACGAGCAGTACTTC
d_gene: -; v_gene: TRBV18; j_gene: TRBJ1-1; abundance: -; CDR3aa: CASSYQQDTEAFF; CDR3nt: TGTGCCAGCTCATACCAACAGGACACTGAAGCTTTCTTT
d_gene: -; v_gene: TRBV19; j_gene: TRBJ1-3; abundance: -; CDR3aa: CASSIDRAASGNTIYF; CDR3nt: TGTGCCAGTAGTATAGACCGGGCAGCCTCTGGAAACACCATATATTTT
d_gene: -; v_gene: TRBV5-1; j_gene: TRBJ2-5; abundance: -; CDR3aa: CASSSEGGVRETQYF; CDR3nt: TGCGCCAGCAGCTCCGAAGGGGGAGTGAGGGAGACCCAGTACTTC
d_gene: -; v_gene: TRBV7-8; j_gene: TRBJ2-2; abundance: -; CDR3aa: CASSSRTGELFF; CDR3nt: TGTGCCAGCAGCTCTCGGACCGGGGAGCTGTTTTTT
d_gene: TRBD2; v_gene: TRBV5-1; j_gene: TRBJ2-3; abundance: -; CDR3aa: CASSPGSGRVTDTQYF; CDR3nt: TGCGCCAGCAGCCCGGGGAGCGGGAGGGTCACAGATACGCAGTATTTT
d_gene: -; v_gene: TRBV5-4; j_gene: TRBJ2-3; abundance: -; CDR3aa: CASSLSFPEEKYF; CDR3nt: TGTGCCAGCAGCTTATCGTTCCCCGAGGAAAAGTATTTT
d_gene: -; v_gene: TRBV18; j_gene: TRBJ2-7; abundance: -; CDR3aa: CASSPTRIGYEQYF; CDR3nt: TGTGCCAGCTCACCCACACGAATCGGGTACGAGCAGTACTTC
d_gene: TRBD1; v_gene: TRBV2; j_gene: TRBJ2-5; abundance: -; CDR3aa: CASSEGTGWRRETQYF; CDR3nt: TGTGCCAGCAGTGAGGGGACAGGATGGAGGCGAGAGACCCAGTACTTC
d_gene: -; v_gene: TRBV19; j_gene: TRBJ2-5; abundance: -; CDR3aa: CASSKGPADVEQYF; CDR3nt: TGTGCCAGTAGTAAGGGACCGGCTGATGTGGAGCAGTACTTC
d_gene: -; v_gene: TRBV7-6; j_gene: TRBJ2-6; abundance: -; CDR3aa: CASSARPGGSGANVLTF; CDR3nt: TGTGCCAGCAGCGCCCGACCTGGGGGCTCTGGGGCCAACGTCCTGACTTTC
d_gene: -; v_gene: TRBV6-1; j_gene: TRBJ1-3; abundance: -; CDR3aa: CASSPRVSGNTIYF; CDR3nt: TGTGCCAGCAGTCCGAGGGTCTCTGGAAACACCATATATTTT
d_gene: -; v_gene: TRBV2; j_gene: TRBJ2-1; abundance: few; CDR3aa: CASSDPRANEQFF; CDR3nt: TGTGCCAGCAGTGACCCTAGGGCCAATGAGCAGTTCTTC
d_gene: TRBD1; v_gene: TRBV27; j_gene: TRBJ1-6; abundance: once; CDR3aa: CASSLVSQGVYNSPLHF; CDR3nt: TGTGCCAGCAGTTTAGTAAGCCAGGGGGTCTATAATTCACCCCTCCACTTT
d_gene: -; v_gene: TRBV28; j_gene: TRBJ2-3; abundance: -; CDR3aa: CASSVGGAKTDTQYF; CDR3nt: TGTGCCAGCAGTGTTGGCGGGGCAAAAACAGATACGCAGTATTTT